The clone carrying this T cell receptor (beta chain) has only one observation. These data belong to a study of cytotoxic CD8 clonotypes in ibrutinib-treated CLL. The overall study: On average, around 85,000 productive rearrangements and 200,000 to 300,000 productive templates per sample.

Only in-frame clones appear in the TCRdb table, and some are missing; sequencing was by immunoSEQ multiplex PCR. The sample yields some 300,000 clones, about 80% seen once. The input for sequencing was PBMCs, taken before ibrutinib treatment. This clonotype originated in a human donor with chronic lymphocytic leukemia.

CDR3 DNA: TGTGCCAGCAGTTTATCGATTCTTGCCGGGGAGCTGTTTTTT. Its translation is CASSLSILAGELFF. The chain uses TRBV27 and TRBJ2-2, with unresolved D. The germline V gene has CDR1 MNHEY and CDR2 SMNVEV (reference sequence). The V gene lost 0 bases and the J gene lost 6 bases, with 8 bases spanning the gap. The CDR3 is made up of 14 amino acids.